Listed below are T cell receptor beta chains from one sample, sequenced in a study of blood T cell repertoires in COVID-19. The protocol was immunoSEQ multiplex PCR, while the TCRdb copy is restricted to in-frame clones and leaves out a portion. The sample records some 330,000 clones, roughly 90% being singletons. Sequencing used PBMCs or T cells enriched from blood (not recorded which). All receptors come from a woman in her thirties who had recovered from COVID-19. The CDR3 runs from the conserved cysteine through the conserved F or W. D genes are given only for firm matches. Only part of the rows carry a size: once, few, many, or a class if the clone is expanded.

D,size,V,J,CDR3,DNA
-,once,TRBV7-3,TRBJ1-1,CASSVTVNTEAFF,TGTGCCAGCAGCGTGACAGTGAACACTGAAGCTTTCTTT
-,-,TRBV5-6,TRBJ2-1,CASSGTLPQGREYNEQFF,TGTGCCAGCAGCGGAACCCTACCACAGGGACGGGAATACAATGAGCAGTTCTTC
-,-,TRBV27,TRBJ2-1,CASRRGGYNEQFF,TGTGCCAGCAGGCGGGGTGGGTACAATGAGCAGTTCTTC
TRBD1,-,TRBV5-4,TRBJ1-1,CASSLTTGMSTEAFF,TGTGCCAGCAGCTTAACGACAGGGATGTCAACTGAAGCTTTCTTT
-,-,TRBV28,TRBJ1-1,CASSPPAGGEAFF,TGTGCCAGCAGCCCGCCTGCGGGGGGTGAAGCTTTCTTT
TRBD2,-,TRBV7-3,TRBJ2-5,CASSPMGGVQETQYF,TGTGCCAGCAGCCCAATGGGGGGGGTGCAAGAGACCCAGTACTTC
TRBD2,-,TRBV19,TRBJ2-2,CASSTGQGSSRGRINGELFF,TGTGCCAGTAGTACAGGCCAGGGAAGTTCTCGCGGGAGGATTAACGGGGAGCTGTTTTTT
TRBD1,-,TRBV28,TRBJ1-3,CASRAGQFSGNTIYF,TGTGCCAGCAGGGCGGGACAGTTCTCTGGAAACACCATATATTTT
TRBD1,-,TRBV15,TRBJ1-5,CATSSHRGGNQPQHF,TGTGCCACCAGCAGCCACAGGGGAGGCAATCAGCCCCAGCATTTT
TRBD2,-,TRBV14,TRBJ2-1,CASSQDRPSGTPHHNEQFF,TGTGCCAGCAGCCAAGATCGGCCTAGCGGGACTCCCCACCACAATGAGCAGTTCTTC
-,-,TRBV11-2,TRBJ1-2,CASSLDHGTQRRGYTF,TGTGCCAGCAGCTTAGATCATGGGACACAACGACGGGGCTACACCTTC
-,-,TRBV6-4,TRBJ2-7,CASSDTPSTVQYF,TGTGCCAGCAGTGATACACCGTCGACAGTGCAGTACTTC
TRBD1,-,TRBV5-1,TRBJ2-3,CASSLGQGEDTQYF,TGCGCCAGCAGCCTAGGACAGGGCGAAGATACGCAGTATTTT
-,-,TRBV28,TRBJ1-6,CASSPQRGWSPLHF,TGTGCCAGCAGTCCGCAGCGGGGATGGTCACCCCTCCACTTT
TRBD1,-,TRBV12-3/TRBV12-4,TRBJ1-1,CASSTGGDTEAFF,TGTGCCAGCTCGACAGGGGGGGACACTGAAGCTTTCTTT
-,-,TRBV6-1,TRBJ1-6,CASSEDRVRSPLHF,TGTGCCAGCAGTGAAGACAGGGTTCGGTCACCCCTCCACTTT
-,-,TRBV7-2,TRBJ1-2,CASSLVPGNYGYTF,TGTGCCAGCAGCTTAGTCCCAGGCAACTATGGCTACACCTTC
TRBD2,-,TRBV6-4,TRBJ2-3,CASSPGLAGDTQYF,TGTGCCAGCAGCCCGGGACTAGCGGGGGATACGCAGTATTTT
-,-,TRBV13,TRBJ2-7,CASSLGAEQYF,TGTGCCAGCAGCTTGGGGGCGGAGCAGTACTTC
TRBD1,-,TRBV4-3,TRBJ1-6,CASSQTGQGGSYNSPLHF,TGCGCCAGCAGCCAAACTGGACAGGGCGGCTCCTATAATTCACCCCTCCACTTT
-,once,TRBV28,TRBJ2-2,CASSLLRLTANTGELFF,TGTGCCAGCAGTTTATTAAGGCTGACAGCGAACACCGGGGAGCTGTTTTTT
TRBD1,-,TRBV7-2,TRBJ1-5,CASSLEGGLGNQPQHF,TGTGCCAGCAGCTTAGAAGGGGGCTTAGGCAATCAGCCCCAGCATTTT
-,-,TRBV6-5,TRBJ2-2,CASSTTGNTGELFF,TGTGCCAGCAGCACTACAGGGAACACCGGGGAGCTGTTTTTT
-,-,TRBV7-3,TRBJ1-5,CASSQDINQPQHF,TGTGCCAGCAGCCAGGACATTAATCAGCCCCAGCATTTT
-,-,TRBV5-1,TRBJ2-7,CASSLEGGRVYEQYF,TGCGCCAGCAGCTTGGAGGGGGGGCGCGTGTACGAGCAGTACTTC
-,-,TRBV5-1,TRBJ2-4,CASSARQPLAKNIQYF,TGCGCCAGCAGCGCACGACAGCCCCTTGCCAAAAACATTCAGTACTTC
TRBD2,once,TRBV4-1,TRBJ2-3,CASSQERAAGTDTQYF,TGCGCCAGCAGCCAAGAACGTGCAGCGGGGACAGATACGCAGTATTTT
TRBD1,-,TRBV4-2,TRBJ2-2,CASSQEVGQGTGELFF,TGTGCCAGCAGCCAAGAAGTGGGACAGGGGACCGGGGAGCTGTTTTTT
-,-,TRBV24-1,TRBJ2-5,CATSDLYTETQYF,TGTGCCACCAGTGATTTGTACACAGAGACCCAGTACTTC
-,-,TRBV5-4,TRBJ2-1,CASSPRDNGFEQFF,TGTGCCAGCAGCCCCCGGGACAACGGCTTCGAGCAGTTCTTC
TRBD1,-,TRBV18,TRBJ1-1,CASSSTGASTEAFF,TGTGCCAGCTCATCGACAGGGGCGAGCACTGAAGCTTTCTTT